This TCR beta chain was captured in a study of blood T cells in healthy people across ages. Study outcomes and limitations: Per million T cells, TCR beta diversity dropped roughly linearly as age increased.

Germline-derived CDR1 and CDR2 are DFQATT and SNEGSKA (reference sequence). The CDR3 totals 11 residues. Each individual donor underwent a draw of roughly 10 milliliters of peripheral blood. Details on this clonotype: As yet, its antigen is unknown. One end of the junction fails to match germline, which may point to a read error.

Together with a sample-barcoded 5' primer, a J-beta primer mix was included in a second PCR lasting about 6 to 12 cycles. From the 5' RACE reads, TCRdb called clonotypes with MiXCR, one entry per CDR3 protein. The sample shows about a million distinct CDR3 sequences, about 48% of them seen only once. The sequence came from a man aged 25-45 years in good health. Sequencing was performed on blood. The chain joins TRBV20-1 to TRBJ2-3; a weak D match, TRBD1 (5 bases). The CDR3 is CSTGGTDTQYF. For the CDR3, the DNA is TGTAGTACAGGTGGAACAGATACGCAGTATTTT.